Listed below are T cell receptor beta chains from one sample, sequenced in a study of cytomegalovirus exposure and HLA in healthy donors. Only in-frame clones appear in the TCRdb table, and some are missing; sequencing was by immunoSEQ multiplex PCR. The sample holds around 120,000 clones, under 80% seen once. Material: PBMCs. The receptors here all came from a woman in her forties or fifties in good health and CMV-seropositive. Each CDR3 is given with its conserved first and last residue. A D gene is named only where the DNA matches it firmly. Not every row has a clone size; where given, it reads once, few, many or a size class.

V	size	D	J	CDR3	DNA
TRBV15	-	-	TRBJ1-6	CATSRDPGQRGSPLHF	TGTGCCACCAGCAGAGATCCCGGACAGCGCGGTTCACCCCTCCACTTT
TRBV19	-	-	TRBJ2-5	CASSMTTQETQYF	TGTGCCAGTAGTATGACTACGCAAGAGACCCAGTACTTC
TRBV7-3	few	-	TRBJ2-1	CASSTTGDSNNEQFF	TGTGCCAGCAGCACTACGGGAGATTCTAACAATGAGCAGTTCTTC
TRBV7-7	-	TRBD2	TRBJ2-5	CASSVSLAGVETQYF	TGTGCCAGCAGCGTATCACTAGCGGGAGTGGAGACCCAGTACTTC
TRBV5-4	-	TRBD2	TRBJ2-7	CASSLRSTSGTSYEQYF	TGTGCCAGCAGCTTGAGGTCGACTAGCGGAACCTCCTACGAGCAGTACTTC
TRBV19	-	-	TRBJ1-2	CASSARTGEEGYTF	TGTGCCAGTAGTGCTCGTACCGGGGAGGAGGGCTACACCTTC
TRBV28	-	-	TRBJ1-2	CASSLSVIYGYTF	TGTGCCAGCAGTCTGTCGGTTATCTATGGCTACACCTTC
TRBV5-1	-	-	TRBJ2-2	CASSGGAENTGELFF	TGCGCCAGCAGCGGTGGCGCGGAGAACACCGGGGAGCTGTTTTTT
TRBV10-3	many	TRBD1	TRBJ1-1	CAISEGGTVTEAFF	TGTGCCATCAGTGAGGGGGGGACAGTCACTGAAGCTTTCTTT
TRBV13	-	TRBD2	TRBJ2-5	CASSRTSGGAETQYF	TGTGCCAGCAGTCGGACTAGCGGGGGGGCGGAGACCCAGTACTTC
TRBV6-1	-	TRBD2	TRBJ2-5	CASSEAPILAGGGETQYF	TGTGCCAGCAGTGAAGCACCCATACTAGCGGGAGGGGGTGAGACCCAGTACTTC
TRBV7-2	-	-	TRBJ2-2	CASSTKRADTGELFF	TGTGCCAGCAGCACTAAGCGGGCCGACACCGGGGAGCTGTTTTTT
TRBV5-1	-	-	TRBJ2-1	CASSPGDANSYNEQFF	TGCGCCAGCTCCCCAGGGGACGCCAACTCCTACAATGAGCAGTTCTTC
TRBV4-3	-	-	TRBJ2-3	CASSQDSSGGSLTDTQYF	TGCGCCAGCAGCCAAGATTCTTCCGGGGGATCCCTCACAGATACGCAGTATTTT
TRBV19	-	-	TRBJ2-3	CASSESGDTQYF	TGTGCCAGTAGTGAGTCGGGGGATACGCAGTATTTT
TRBV7-2	-	-	TRBJ2-7	CASSFAQPSGQYF	TGTGCCAGCAGCTTCGCCCAACCCTCGGGGCAGTACTTC
TRBV10-3	-	TRBD1	TRBJ2-5	CAISGQGVEETQYF	TGTGCCATCTCGGGACAGGGAGTCGAGGAGACCCAGTACTTC
TRBV10-3	few	-	TRBJ1-5	CAIGRGLDQPQHF	TGTGCCATCGGGAGGGGCCTCGATCAGCCCCAGCATTTT
TRBV18	-	-	TRBJ2-5	CASSSQESGETQYF	TGTGCCAGCTCATCGCAAGAGAGTGGAGAGACCCAGTACTTC
TRBV12-5	-	TRBD1	TRBJ2-4	CASGLTGGKNIQYF	TGTGCTAGTGGTTTGACAGGGGGCAAAAACATTCAGTACTTC
TRBV5-1	once	TRBD1	TRBJ1-2	CASSSQGQTNYGYTF	TGCGCCAGCAGCTCACAGGGACAGACTAACTATGGCTACACCTTC
TRBV10-3	-	TRBD2	TRBJ2-3	CAISQMTSGGRQDTQYF	TGTGCCATCAGCCAGATGACGAGCGGGGGGAGACAAGATACGCAGTATTTT
TRBV11-2	-	-	TRBJ1-1	CASSLGRATALMNTEAFF	TGTGCCAGCAGCTTAGGCCGAGCGACAGCGCTCATGAACACTGAAGCTTTCTTT
TRBV2	few	TRBD1	TRBJ1-5	CASSVTGDQPQHF	TGTGCCAGCAGTGTGACAGGGGATCAGCCCCAGCATTTT
TRBV29-1	-	-	TRBJ1-4	CSVGRSEKLFF	TGCAGCGTTGGGAGGTCTGAAAAACTGTTTTTT
TRBV5-1	-	TRBD2	TRBJ2-3	CASSQTGTSGADTQYF	TGCGCCAGCAGCCAAACCGGGACTAGCGGGGCAGATACGCAGTATTTT
TRBV5-1	-	TRBD2	TRBJ2-3	CASSFTAGEDTQYF	TGCGCCAGCAGCTTTACCGCGGGGGAAGATACGCAGTATTTT
TRBV7-2	-	-	TRBJ2-4	CASSFGQGNIQYF	TGTGCCAGCAGCTTTGGGCAGGGTAACATTCAGTACTTC
TRBV5-1	once	-	TRBJ1-1	CASSVGVNTEAFF	TGCGCCAGCAGCGTAGGGGTGAACACTGAAGCTTTCTTT
TRBV5-1	-	TRBD2	TRBJ2-5	CASSTNAQRGTATQYF	TGCGCCAGCAGCACTAACGCCCAGCGGGGGACCGCGACCCAGTACTTC
TRBV25-1	once	-	TRBJ1-4	CASSVPSGSEKLFF	TGTGCCAGCAGTGTACCGTCGGGGAGTGAAAAACTGTTTTTT
TRBV7-7	-	-	TRBJ1-5	CASSAGLGQPQHF	TGTGCCAGCAGCGCGGGGTTGGGTCAGCCCCAGCATTTT
TRBV30	-	-	TRBJ1-1	CAWKRFLVNTEAFF	TGTGCCTGGAAGAGATTCCTTGTGAACACTGAAGCTTTCTTT